The subject of this entry is one TCR beta chain. Its antigen is not known. This entry comes from a study of T cells in localized non-small cell lung cancer. Sequencing was performed with immunoSEQ multiplex PCR; in TCRdb, only in-frame clones are kept and a portion is missing. The table has nearly 25,000 clones, around 88% seen once. The study's findings and limits: A median of roughly 52 of the top 100 tumor clones appeared in adjacent lung, which was paired and uninvolved.

Deletions cut 6 bases from V and 3 bases from J, with 17 bases between. The length of the CDR3 is 14 residues. Germline CDR1 SQVTM, CDR2 ANQGSEA. The rearrangement joins TRBV29-1 to TRBJ1-1; perhaps TRBD1 as D (6 bases). Sequenced here: peripheral blood, sampled before any cancer treatment. This clonotype was sampled from an older male donor with stage II squamous cell lung carcinoma. CDR3 nucleotide sequence: TGCAGCGTGGGATTAACAGGGACCGACACTGAAGCTTTCTTT. It encodes CSVGLTGTDTEAFF.